This TCR beta chain was observed in a study of control samples from healthy donors and cancer patients. Trimming removed 2 bases from V and 5 bases from J, with 9 bases in between. The CDR3 contains 13 residues. This clone is classed as medium-sized (0.01 to 0.1%). Sequenced by immunoSEQ multiplex PCR; TCRdb stores in-frame clones only, minus some. The table has 35,000 to 40,000 clones, approximately 82% seen once. The sample consisted of PBMCs. This receptor was taken from a woman in her fifties or sixties with lung cancer. The chain has TRBV12-3 or TRBV12-4 and TRBJ1-1; D is perhaps TRBD1 (5 bases). The CDR3 DNA sequence: TGTGCCAGCAGTTTAAAGGGGCGGACTGAAGCTTTCTTT. It is translated as CASSLKGRTEAFF.